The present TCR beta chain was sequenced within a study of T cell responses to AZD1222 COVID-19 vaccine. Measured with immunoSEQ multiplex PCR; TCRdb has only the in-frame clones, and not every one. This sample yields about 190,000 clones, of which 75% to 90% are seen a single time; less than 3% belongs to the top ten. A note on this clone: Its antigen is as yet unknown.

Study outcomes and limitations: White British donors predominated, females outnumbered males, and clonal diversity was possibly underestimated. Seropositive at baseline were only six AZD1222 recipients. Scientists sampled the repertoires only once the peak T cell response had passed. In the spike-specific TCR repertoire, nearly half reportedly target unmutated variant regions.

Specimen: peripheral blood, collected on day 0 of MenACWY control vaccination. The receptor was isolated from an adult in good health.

The CDR3 protein is CASSVVLRRESRIKETQYF. CDR3 DNA: TGTGCCAGCAGCGTAGTGTTGAGGCGGGAGAGTCGAATCAAAGAGACCCAGTACTTC. This chain connects TRBV9 to TRBJ2-5; 7 bases match TRBD2. Germline V gene sequence: CDR1 SGDLS, CDR2 YYNGEE. V lost 0 bases, J lost 3 bases, and 17 bases stayed unmatched. The CDR3 sequence is 19 residues long.